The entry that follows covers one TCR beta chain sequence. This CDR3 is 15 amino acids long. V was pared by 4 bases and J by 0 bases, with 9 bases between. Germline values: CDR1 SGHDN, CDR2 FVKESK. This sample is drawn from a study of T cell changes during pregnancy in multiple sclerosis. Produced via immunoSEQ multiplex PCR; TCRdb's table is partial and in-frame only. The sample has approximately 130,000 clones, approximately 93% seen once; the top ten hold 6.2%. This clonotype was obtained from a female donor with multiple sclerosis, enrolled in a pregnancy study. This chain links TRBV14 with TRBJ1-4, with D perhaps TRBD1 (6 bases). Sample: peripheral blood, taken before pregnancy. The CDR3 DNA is TGTGCCAGCAGCCCCCGACAGGCAACTAATGAAAAACTGTTTTTT. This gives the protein CASSPRQATNEKLFF.